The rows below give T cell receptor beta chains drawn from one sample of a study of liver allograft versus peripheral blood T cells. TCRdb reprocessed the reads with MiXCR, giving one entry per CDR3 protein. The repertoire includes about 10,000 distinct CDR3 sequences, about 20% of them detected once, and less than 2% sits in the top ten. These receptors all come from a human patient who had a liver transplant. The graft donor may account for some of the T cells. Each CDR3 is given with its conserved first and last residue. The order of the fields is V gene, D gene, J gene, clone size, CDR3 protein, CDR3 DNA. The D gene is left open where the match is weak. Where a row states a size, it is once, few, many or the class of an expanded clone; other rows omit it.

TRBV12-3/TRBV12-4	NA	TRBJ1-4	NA	CASSRGAWGEKLFF	TGTGCCAGCAGTCGTGGGGCGTGGGGTGAAAAACTGTTTTTT
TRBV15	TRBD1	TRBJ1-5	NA	CATSRDAGGPRQPQHF	TGTGCCACCAGCAGAGATGCAGGGGGCCCCAGACAGCCCCAGCATTTT
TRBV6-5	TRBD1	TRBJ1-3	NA	CATTIGTGYSGNTIYF	TGTGCCACTACTATAGGGACAGGATACTCTGGAAACACCATATATTTT
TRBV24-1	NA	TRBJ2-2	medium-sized	CATSDPDSRGTGELFF	TGTGCCACCAGTGACCCTGACAGTCGAGGGACCGGGGAGCTGTTTTTT
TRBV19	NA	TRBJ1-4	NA	CASSTVAATNEKLFF	TGTGCCAGTAGTACCGTGGCAGCAACTAATGAAAAACTGTTTTTT
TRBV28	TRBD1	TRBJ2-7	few	CASRRTGGYEQYF	TGTGCCAGCAGACGGACAGGGGGGTACGAGCAGTACTTC
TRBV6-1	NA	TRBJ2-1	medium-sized	CASSSPAGSSYNEQFF	TGTGCCAGCAGTTCTCCCGCGGGGAGCTCCTACAATGAGCAGTTCTTC
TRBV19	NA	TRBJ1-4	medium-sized	CASSPGATNEKLFF	TGTGCCAGTAGCCCAGGAGCAACTAATGAAAAACTGTTTTTT
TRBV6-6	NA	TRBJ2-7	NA	CASSYGGSRSEQYF	TGTGCCAGCAGTTACGGGGGGAGCAGGTCCGAGCAGTACTTC
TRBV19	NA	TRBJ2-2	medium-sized	CASTPWDGIGELFF	TGTGCCAGTACCCCTTGGGACGGGATCGGGGAGCTGTTTTTT
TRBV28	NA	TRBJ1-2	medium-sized	CASSFEYDYGYTF	TGTGCCAGCAGTTTTGAGTATGACTATGGCTACACCTTC